This T cell receptor beta chain was sequenced during a study of blood T cell repertoires in COVID-19. Study in general: Researchers got acute and convalescent COVID-19 samples from the United States, Italy and Spain. Sample material is recorded as cDNA or gDNA derived from T cells, B-cell-depleted T cells, or PBMCs.

The CDR3 has 16 amino acids. CDR1 MGHDK and CDR2 SYGVNS come from the germline V gene. Losses at the gene ends were 2 bases for V and 6 bases for J; bases not matched to a gene: 8. In the authors' workflow: Estimation of nucleated cell counts was performed using reference gene primer amplification. Using immunoSEQ multiplex PCR, the repertoire was profiled, and TCRdb retains in-frame clones only, with some absent. V, J and clone size were drawn from that table, and D and trimming were deduced from the DNA. This sample has tens of thousands of clones, with approximately 80% found just once. This TCR was recovered from a man between 65 and 79 years old with active or convalescent COVID-19. This chain connects TRBV25-1 to TRBJ2-1; 9 positions match TRBD1. What was sequenced was peripheral blood. The CDR3 loop reads CASSERRDRVANEQFF. The CDR3 DNA reads TGTGCCAGCAGTGAACGCCGGGACAGGGTAGCCAATGAGCAGTTCTTC.